The next 22 T cell receptor beta chains were all read from a single sample in a study of blood T cell repertoires in COVID-19 (dated by TCRdb to 2018 to 2020). Library creation used the immunoSEQ multiplex PCR assay. Drawn from immuneACCESS, this table holds only the in-frame rearrangements with V and J called that TCRdb kept. Clones are partly lost; checked studies trace under half to an unresolved V gene and leave the rest unexplained. The sample table shows more than 150,000 clones, and 80% are seen once. The ten largest account for around 0.62% of the sample. The sequencing sample was made of peripheral blood. Receptors were obtained from a man aged 55 to 69 with acute or convalescent COVID-19.

The J gene is TRBJ2-7, the V gene TRBV19, with 8 bases fitting TRBD2. This CDR3 region has 17 residues. Per the germline V gene, CDR1 is LNHDA and CDR2 is SQIVND (reference sequence). V shed 1 base, J shed 2 bases, and the junction held 10 bases outside the gene matches. The CDR3 bases are TGTGCCAGTAGTATAGGATCCTCCGGGACTAGGGCCTACGAGCAGTACTTC. This encodes CASSIGSSGTRAYEQYF.

The CDR3 sequence is CASTRPGLAGGTQYF. The CDR3 DNA sequence: TGTGCCAGTACTCGACCGGGACTAGCGGGAGGTACGCAGTATTTT. The chain employs TRBV19 and TRBJ2-3; 15 nucleotides align to TRBD2. Germline CDR1 reads LNHDA; CDR2 reads SQIVND (reference sequence). The V gene end was trimmed by 7 bases and the J gene end by 8 bases; junction bases not matched to a gene: 7. This CDR3 has 15 amino acids.

This clone occurred a few times. This chain links TRBV5-1 with TRBJ2-5, with 9 bases that match TRBD1. Per the germline V gene, CDR1 is SGHRS and CDR2 is YFSETQ. CDR3 size: 14 residues. V was clipped by 2 bases and J by 5 bases; unmatched bases: 4. CDR3 sequence reads: CASSFLDRGETQYF. In nucleotides, the CDR3 is TGCGCCAGCAGCTTCTTGGACAGGGGCGAGACCCAGTACTTC.

V usage is TRBV27 and J usage is TRBJ1-2, with D perhaps TRBD1 (5 bases). Germline loops: CDR1 MNHEY, CDR2 SMNVEV (reference sequence). The V end was cut by 4 bases, the J end by 8 bases, with 11 bases between. This CDR3 contains 12 residues. CDR3 region: CASSSATGGYTF. The CDR3 nucleotides read TGTGCCAGCAGTTCCGCTACAGGCGGCTACACCTTC.

The genes are TRBV19 and TRBJ2-7, with 9 bases fitting TRBD1. There are 14 residues in the CDR3. Germline assignment: CDR1 LNHDA and CDR2 SQIVND (reference sequence). J was trimmed by 4 bases and V by 3 bases; bases with no gene match: 4. The CDR3 sequence: CASSIGQGLYEQYF. The CDR3 nucleotides read TGTGCCAGTAGTATTGGACAGGGGTTGTACGAGCAGTACTTC.

This clone was seen a single time. V gene TRBV5-6 combines with J gene TRBJ1-1; unclear D gene. The V gene's germline CDR1 is SGHDT and CDR2 YYEEEE. This CDR3 has 13 residues. Trimming removed 2 bases from V and 3 bases from J, with 8 bases in between. CDR3 sequence reads: CASSFGGDTEAFF. The CDR3 region has the DNA TGTGCCAGCAGCTTTGGCGGGGACACTGAAGCTTTCTTT. The variable domain in full, with the rest retrieved from reference TRBV5-6 and TRBJ1-1, is DAGVTQSPTHLIKTRGQQVTLRCSPKSGHDTVSWYQQALGQGPQFIFQYYEEEERQRGNFPDRFSGHQFPNYSSELNVNALLLGDSALYLCASSFGGDTEAFFGQGTRLTVV.

This chain joins TRBV7-6 and TRBJ1-1; TRBD1 agrees at 8 bases. CDR1 is SGHVS, CDR2 FNYEAQ, per germline. Trimming cost V 0 bases and J 4 bases; bases outside gene matches: 7. CDR3 length: 16 residues. The CDR3 DNA follows: TGTGCCAGCAGCTTAGCAGCCCGGACAGGGCCCACTGAAGCTTTCTTT. Amino acids: CASSLAARTGPTEAFF.

The rearrangement joins TRBV28 to TRBJ2-7; D is perhaps TRBD1 (6 bases). Germline CDR1 is MDHEN and CDR2 is SYDVKM. The CDR3 runs to 14 residues. V was trimmed by 6 bases and J by 2 bases, leaving 14 bases between them. CDR3: CASRPGTFTYEQYF. The CDR3, as DNA: TGTGCCAGCAGACCTGGGACATTTACCTACGAGCAGTACTTC.

The gene calls are TRBV25-1 and TRBJ2-7; D gene ambiguous. The CDR3 contains 13 residues. CDR1 is MGHDK and CDR2 is SYGVNS in the germline V gene. V lost 3 bases to trimming and J lost 1 base, with 7 bases between them. CDR3 DNA: TGTGCCAGCAGTGACCCCGGGTCCTACGAGCAGTACTTC. Protein: CASSDPGSYEQYF.

This chain joins TRBV28 and TRBJ2-4, with 7 bases that match TRBD1. V dropped 6 bases and J dropped 6; count of bases not matched to a gene: 5. This CDR3 is built from 13 residues. Germline lookup yields CDR1 MDHEN and CDR2 SYDVKM. The CDR3 DNA is TGTGCCAGCAGAAAAACAGGGGCAAACATTCAGTACTTC. It codes for CASRKTGANIQYF.

The chain has TRBV2 and TRBJ2-7; a weak D match, TRBD1 (5 bases). Germline V CDR1 and CDR2: SNHLY, FYNNEI. CDR3 length: 13 amino acids. V lost 5 bases to trimming and J lost 1 base, with 9 bases between them. The CDR3 spells CASSKTESYEQYF. The CDR3 coding sequence is TGTGCCAGCAGTAAGACAGAATCCTACGAGCAGTACTTC.

CDR3 protein: CASSLTQVRTGELFF. The CDR3 DNA reads as TGTGCCAGCAGCTTAACGCAGGTTCGGACCGGGGAGCTGTTTTTT. The rearrangement joins TRBV7-2 to TRBJ2-2; D not certain. In germline, CDR1 is SGHTA, CDR2 FQGNSA. CDR3 length equals 15 residues. Between the trimmed V and J ends, which lost 2 bases and 5 bases, there was a span of 12 bases.

This chain joins TRBV3-1 (or the pseudogene TRBV3-2) and TRBJ1-2; no reliable D call. This CDR3 has 13 residues. Trimming removed 1 base at V and 6 bases at J, with 9 bases between. CDR1 is LGHDT and CDR2 is YNNKEL in the germline V gene (reference sequence). CDR3 residues: CASSQVPADGYTF. DNA of the CDR3: TGTGCCAGCAGCCAAGTTCCCGCGGATGGCTACACCTTC.

The sample holds a few counts of this clone. This sequence joins TRBV7-2 and TRBJ2-1, with 8 bases matching TRBD2. Germline values: CDR1 SGHTA, CDR2 FQGNSA. Trimming at V came to 6 bases and at J to 6 bases, leaving 7 bases not matched to a gene. The CDR3 extends over 14 amino acids. The CDR3 DNA reads TGTGCCAGCAGTCGGGGGGGCGATTCCAATGAGCAGTTCTTC. Translating gives CASSRGGDSNEQFF.

V usage is TRBV3-1 (or the pseudogene TRBV3-2) and J usage is TRBJ2-1; 10 bases agree with TRBD2. CDR1 is LGHDT, CDR2 YNNKEL, per germline (reference sequence). This CDR3 contains 12 residues. V lost 7 bases to trimming and J lost 9 bases; unmatched junction nucleotides: 3. The CDR3 DNA is TGTGCCAGCACTCTAGCGGGAGCTGAGCAGTTCTTC. Its translation is CASTLAGAEQFF.

This chain links TRBV5-1 with TRBJ2-2, with D perhaps matching TRBD1 (5 bases). The V gene lost 2 bases and the J gene lost 0 bases, with 5 bases spanning the gap. CDR1 is SGHRS, CDR2 YFSETQ, per germline. CDR3 length: 14 amino acids. The CDR3 nucleotides read TGCGCCAGCAGCTTACAGGCGAACACCGGGGAGCTGTTTTTT. This codes for CASSLQANTGELFF.

The J gene is TRBJ1-5, the V gene TRBV19, with D tentatively TRBD1 (6 bases). The CDR3 spans 15 residues. The V gene lost 9 bases and the J gene lost 6 bases, with 21 bases spanning the gap. Germline CDR1 LNHDA, CDR2 SQIVND (reference sequence). The chain's CDR3 is CASLARGSFSQPQHF. CDR3 DNA sequence: TGTGCCAGCCTCGCCAGGGGAAGCTTTAGTCAGCCCCAGCATTTT.

The chain uses TRBV6-4 and TRBJ2-1, with a possible D match to TRBD2 (6 bases). This CDR3 is 16 amino acids long. V shed 2 bases and J shed 0 bases, with 11 bases lying between them. The germline V gene encodes CDR1 MRHNA and CDR2 SNTAGT. The DNA for the CDR3 is TGTGCCAGCAGTGACCTTAGCGGAAGCTCCTACAATGAGCAGTTCTTC. This codes for CASSDLSGSSYNEQFF.

CDR3 sequence reads: CASTLNSGSTDTQYF. CDR3 sequence (DNA): TGTGCCAGCACCCTCAATAGCGGGAGCACAGATACGCAGTATTTT. The chain uses TRBV6-5 and TRBJ2-3; 7 positions agree with TRBD2. After removal of 7 bases from V and 0 bases from J, the junction contained 7 bases not matched to a gene. Germline-derived CDR1 and CDR2 are MNHEY and SVGAGI. CDR3 length: 15 amino acids.

V gene TRBV18 combines with J gene TRBJ2-7; no definite D call. Germline assignment: CDR1 KGHSH and CDR2 LQKENI. There are 16 residues in the CDR3. Deletions cut 3 bases from V and 0 bases from J, with 15 bases between. CDR3 DNA sequence: TGTGCCAGCTCACCCCCACTTGTGTGGGCCTCCTACGAGCAGTACTTC. This encodes CASSPPLVWASYEQYF.

This chain connects TRBV4-1 to TRBJ1-1; D is ambiguous. The germline CDR1 and CDR2 sequences are MGHRA and YSYEKL. The CDR3 runs 15 residues. Trimming cost V 1 base and J 3 bases, with 12 bases left between them. CDR3 nucleotide sequence: TGCGCCAGCAGCCAAGCTACCGCGGATTACACTGAAGCTTTCTTT. It translates to CASSQATADYTEAFF.

This clone occurred a few times. The chain recombines TRBV2 with TRBJ2-5; 8 positions agree with TRBD1. Per germline, CDR1 SNHLY and CDR2 FYNNEI. After removal of 8 bases from V and 6 bases from J, the junction contained 11 bases not matched to a gene. There are 14 residues in the CDR3. For the CDR3, the DNA is TGTGCCAGCCGGGGTGGACAGGGCTTGAAGACCCAGTACTTC. It translates to CASRGGQGLKTQYF.